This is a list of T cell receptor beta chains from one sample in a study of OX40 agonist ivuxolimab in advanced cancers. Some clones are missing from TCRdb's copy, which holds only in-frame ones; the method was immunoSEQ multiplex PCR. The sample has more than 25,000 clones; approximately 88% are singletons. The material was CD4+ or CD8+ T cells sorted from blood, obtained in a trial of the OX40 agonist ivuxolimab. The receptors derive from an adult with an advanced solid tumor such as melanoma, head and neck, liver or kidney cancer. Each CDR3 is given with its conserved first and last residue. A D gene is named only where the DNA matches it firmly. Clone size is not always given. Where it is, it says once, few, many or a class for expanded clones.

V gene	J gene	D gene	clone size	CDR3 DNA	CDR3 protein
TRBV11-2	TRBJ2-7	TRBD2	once	TGTGCCAGCAGCTTAGAGGCTAGCGGGAGCCGCGAGCAGTACTTC	CASSLEASGSREQYF
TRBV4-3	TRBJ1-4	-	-	TGCGCCAGCACAAGGGGGAGCTCAACTAATGAAAAACTGTTTTTT	CASTRGSSTNEKLFF
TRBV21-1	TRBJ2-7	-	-	TGTGCCAGCAGCAAAGTGTGGACACCTCCCGCCATCCTTCCCTACGAGCAGTACTTC	CASSKVWTPPAILPYEQYF
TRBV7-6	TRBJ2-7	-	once	TGTGCCAGCAGCTATGGGGGGGGACAAAATTACGAGCAGTACTTC	CASSYGGGQNYEQYF
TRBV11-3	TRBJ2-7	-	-	TGTGCCAGCAGCTTAGAAGGACAGCCCTCCTACGAGCAGTACTTC	CASSLEGQPSYEQYF
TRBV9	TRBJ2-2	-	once	TGTGCCAGCAGCGTAACGACCAAACCTGAGGGCAGCACCGGGGAGCTGTTTTTT	CASSVTTKPEGSTGELFF
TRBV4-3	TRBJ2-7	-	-	TGCGCCAGCAGCCAAGATAGGGGTAGCGTACCCCCCTACGAGCAGTACTTC	CASSQDRGSVPPYEQYF
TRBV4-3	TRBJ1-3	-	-	TGCGCCAGCAGCCAAGATCCAGCTGGCTCTGGAAACACCATATATTTT	CASSQDPAGSGNTIYF
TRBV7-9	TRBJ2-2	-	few	TGTGCCAGCAGCTTCGGCGGGGAGCTGTTTTTT	CASSFGGELFF
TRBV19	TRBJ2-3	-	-	TGTGCCAGTAGTCCCTTGGGGCCGGCCCAGGTTACGCAGTATTTT	CASSPLGPAQVTQYF
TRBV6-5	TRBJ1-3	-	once	TGTGCCAGCAGTTACGGAAACACCATATATTTT	CASSYGNTIYF
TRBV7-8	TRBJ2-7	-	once	TGTGCCAGCAGCTTCGGACATGGAGGCGAGCAGTACTTC	CASSFGHGGEQYF
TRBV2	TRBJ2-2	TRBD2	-	TGTGCCAGCAGTGGACCTAGCGGGGGTTCCAACACCGGGGAGCTGTTTTTT	CASSGPSGGSNTGELFF
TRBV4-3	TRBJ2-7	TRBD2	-	TGCGCCAGCAGCCAAGATCGGGGAGCGGGAAAGTACGAGCAGTACTTC	CASSQDRGAGKYEQYF
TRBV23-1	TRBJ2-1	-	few	TGCGCCAGCAGTCAAAAAGGAGCAGGCAATGAGCAGTTCTTC	CASSQKGAGNEQFF
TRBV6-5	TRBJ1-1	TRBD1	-	TGTGCCAGCAGTTACACACAGGGGAGCACTGAAGCTTTCTTT	CASSYTQGSTEAFF
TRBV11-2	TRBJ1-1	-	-	TGTGCCAGCAGCCCGAGCACTGAAGCTTTCTTT	CASSPSTEAFF
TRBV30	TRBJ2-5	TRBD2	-	TGTGCCTGGAGTTGGACTAGCGGGGGGCAGGAGACCCAGTACTTC	CAWSWTSGGQETQYF
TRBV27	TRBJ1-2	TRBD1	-	TGTGCCAGCAGGACAGGGGGGGACTATGGCTACACCTTC	CASRTGGDYGYTF
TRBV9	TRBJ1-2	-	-	TGTGCCAGCAGCGTAGTTTTTGGCAAAAAGACCTTC	CASSVVFGKKTF
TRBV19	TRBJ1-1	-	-	TGTGCCAGTAGTATAGACGGGGGGAACACTGAAGCTTTCTTT	CASSIDGGNTEAFF
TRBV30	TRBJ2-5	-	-	TGTGCTATGATGGTAGACGGAGACCTGAGCGGGGAGACCCAGTACTTC	CAMMVDGDLSGETQYF
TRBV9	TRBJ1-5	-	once	TGTGCCAGCAGCGGAGACGCAAAGTGGCCCCAGCATTTT	CASSGDAKWPQHF
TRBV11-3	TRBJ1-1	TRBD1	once	TGTGCCAGCAGCCCAGACAGGGGCCCCGACCGGGGAGCTTTCTTT	CASSPDRGPDRGAFF
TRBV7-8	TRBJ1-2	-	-	TGTGCCAGCAGCTCGGGTGACTATGGCTACACCTTC	CASSSGDYGYTF
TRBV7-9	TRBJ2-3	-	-	TGTGCCAGCAGCCCCGAAGTTAGCAGGAGCACAGATACGCAGTATTTT	CASSPEVSRSTDTQYF
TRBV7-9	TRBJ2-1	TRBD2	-	TGTGCCAGCAGCTTAGGGGGAGGGGAGGTCTACAATGAGCAGTTCTTC	CASSLGGGEVYNEQFF
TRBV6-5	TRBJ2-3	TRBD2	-	TGTGCCAGCAGCGACACTAGCGGGGTCACAGATACGCAGTATTTT	CASSDTSGVTDTQYF
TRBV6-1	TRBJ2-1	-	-	TGTGCCAGCGCGGACTCACTCAGTAATGAGCAGTTCTTC	CASADSLSNEQFF
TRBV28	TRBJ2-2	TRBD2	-	TGTGCCAGCAGCTTAAACGGGGGGGCGAACACCGGGGAGCTGTTTTTT	CASSLNGGANTGELFF